The clone carrying this T cell receptor (beta chain) ranks as medium-sized. The sample belongs to a study of radiotherapy plus CTLA-4 blockade in lung cancer. Study-wide background: Around 18% of enrolled patients responded objectively, and about 31% had disease control.

Treatment of patients with chemo-refractory metastatic non-small-cell lung cancer consisted of focal radiation plus CTLA-4 blockade with ipilimumab. Repertoires were generated with immunoSEQ multiplex PCR, while TCRdb's copy carries only in-frame clones and drops some. Seen here are tens of thousands of clones, over 75% observed once, and the top ten hold about 26%. V dropped 0 bases and J dropped 4; count of bases not matched to a gene: 11. Germline CDR1 and CDR2: LGHNT and FRNRAP. The CDR3 runs 17 residues. The starting material was peripheral blood, obtained from a patient treated with radiotherapy plus ipilimumab. The receptor was derived from a human donor with non-small cell lung cancer that progressed on radiotherapy plus ipilimumab. V is TRBV12-5 and J is TRBJ1-2, with 7 bases fitting TRBD1. For the CDR3, the DNA is TGTGCTAGTGGTTTGGTACCGGGCCCGACAGGGTTCTATGGCTACACCTTC. This gives the protein CASGLVPGPTGFYGYTF. The full variable domain, with the rest looked up from reference TRBV12-5 and TRBJ1-2, is DARVTQTPRHKVTEMGQEVTMRCQPILGHNTVFWYRQTMMQGLELLAYFRNRAPLDDSGMPKDRFSAEMPDATLATLKIQPSEPRDSAVYFCASGLVPGPTGFYGYTFGSGTRLTVV.